Presented here are 17 T cell receptor beta chains from one specimen sequenced in a study of blood T cell repertoires in COVID-19. Profiled with immunoSEQ multiplex PCR; TCRdb holds only in-frame clones, not every one. The table lists approximately 13,000 clones, roughly 82% of them singletons. Input material: peripheral blood. These receptor sequences come from a woman aged 50 to 65 with active or convalescent COVID-19.

This chain joins TRBV4-1 and TRBJ1-6, with a weak D call TRBD1 (5 bases). V was clipped by 2 bases and J by 9 bases, with 8 bases between them. CDR1 MGHRA and CDR2 YSYEKL come from the germline V gene. CDR3 length: 13 residues. The CDR3 nucleotides read TGCGCCAGCAGCCAACAGGGTGGTTCACCCCTCCACTTT. Translating gives CASSQQGGSPLHF.

This chain connects TRBV10-3 to TRBJ2-1, with 8 nucleotides matching TRBD2. This CDR3 has 16 residues. Trimming cost V 10 bases and J 4 bases; bases outside gene matches: 15. The germline V gene has CDR1 ENHRY and CDR2 SYGVKD. The CDR3 DNA reads TGTGCCACCTTAGGGGCGGGAGGAGGTCTGTACAATGAGCAGTTCTTC. Translated, it gives CATLGAGGGLYNEQFF.

The gene calls are TRBV6-4 and TRBJ1-3; TRBD1 matches 8 bases. Germline V gene lookup returns CDR1 MRHNA and CDR2 SNTAGT. The ends lost 0 bases at V and 5 bases at J; junction bases unmatched: 6. This CDR3 has 16 amino acids. This CDR3 is CASSDSTTGDRNTIYF. CDR3 in DNA: TGTGCCAGCAGTGACTCGACGACAGGGGATCGAAACACCATATATTTT.

The CDR3 region has the DNA TGCAGCGTCATTTTAGCGGGGGGGAGCTACGAGCAGTACTTC. Its protein product is CSVILAGGSYEQYF. This rearrangement joins TRBV29-1 to TRBJ2-7; 11 nucleotides line up with TRBD2. Germline V CDR1 and CDR2: SQVTM, ANQGSEA. This CDR3 has 14 residues. V lost 6 bases, J lost 3 bases, and 7 bases stayed unmatched.

The V and J genes are TRBV5-1 and TRBJ2-5; 7 nucleotides align to TRBD1. After removal of 0 bases from V and 1 base from J, the junction contained 0 bases not matched to a gene. This CDR3 spans 14 amino acids. Germline lookup yields CDR1 SGHRS and CDR2 YFSETQ. CDR3 coding DNA: TGCGCCAGCAGCTTGGGGGACAGCCAAGAGACCCAGTACTTC. Protein: CASSLGDSQETQYF.

In its sample, this clone is medium-sized (0.01 to 0.1%). The V gene is TRBV28, the J gene TRBJ1-5; possibly TRBD1 for D (6 bases). The CDR3 runs to 15 residues. Germline values: CDR1 MDHEN, CDR2 SYDVKM. V gave up 7 bases and J gave up 2 bases, with 15 bases separating them. The CDR3 spells CASNLRGAGNQPQHF. The CDR3, as DNA: TGTGCCAGCAACCTCCGGGGGGCTGGCAATCAGCCCCAGCATTTT.

The chain has TRBV6-6 and TRBJ2-7; 8 bases line up with TRBD2. CDR1 and CDR2 (germline): MNHNY, SVGAGI (reference sequence). V lost 6 bases and J lost 6; bases outside the gene matches: 4. This CDR3 comprises 12 residues. The CDR3 DNA reads as TGTGCCAGCAGGCTCGGGGGGGTCGAGCAGTACTTC. As protein: CASRLGGVEQYF.

This clone was seen more than once but under ten times. The CDR3 loop reads CASRHPRPGTGSYEQYF. In DNA form, the CDR3 reads TGTGCCAGCAGACACCCGCGGCCCGGGACAGGGTCCTACGAGCAGTACTTC. The V call is TRBV28, the J call TRBJ2-7, with 9 bases matching TRBD1. The V gene's germline CDR1 is MDHEN and CDR2 SYDVKM. J gave up 1 base and V 6 bases, and 13 bases lay outside the gene matches. The CDR3 contains 17 residues.

The chain combines TRBV28 with TRBJ2-5; TRBD2 agrees at 11 bases. J lost 2 bases, V lost 4 bases, and 9 bases had no gene match. From germline, CDR1 is MDHEN and CDR2 SYDVKM. The CDR3 is made up of 17 amino acids. This CDR3 is CASSSRLAGILQETQYF. The CDR3 DNA is TGTGCCAGCAGTTCACGACTAGCGGGGATTCTACAAGAGACCCAGTACTTC.

The chain joins TRBV11-2 to TRBJ2-1, with 11 nucleotides matching TRBD2. Germline-derived CDR1 and CDR2 are SGHAT and FQNNGV. J gave up 10 bases and V 6 bases, and 14 bases lay outside the gene matches. The CDR3 covers 16 residues. CDR3 nucleotide sequence: TGTGCCAGCAGTTTTAGCGGGGGGGCGAGTCACAGAGAGCAGTTCTTC. It translates to CASSFSGGASHREQFF.

The chain is built from TRBV10-3 and TRBJ1-2; 8 bases align to TRBD1. The length of the CDR3 is 13 residues. CDR1 ENHRY and CDR2 SYGVKD come from the germline V gene. With 7 bases clipped from V and 6 bases from J, the junction kept 7 bases outside the gene matches. CDR3 nucleotides: TGTGCCATCATGAAGGACAGGGTCAATGGCTACACCTTC. It translates to CAIMKDRVNGYTF.

The chain uses TRBV19 and TRBJ2-1, with a weak D call TRBD2 (5 bases). The CDR3 consists of 12 residues. CDR1 and CDR2 from the germline V gene are LNHDA and SQIVND (reference sequence). V shed 7 bases and J shed 11 bases, with 15 bases lying between them. The chain's CDR3 is CASIGESMKQFF. CDR3 bases: TGTGCCAGTATCGGGGAGTCGATGAAGCAGTTCTTC.

V is TRBV4-1 and J is TRBJ1-6, with D perhaps TRBD1 (5 bases). The CDR3 sequence is 17 residues long. Germline V lookup: CDR1 MGHRA, CDR2 YSYEKL. The germline V and J ends were trimmed by 1 base and 8 bases, with 18 bases remaining between them. Here the CDR3 reads CASSQVGGASRDSPLHF. The CDR3, as DNA: TGCGCCAGCAGCCAAGTTGGCGGGGCGAGTCGGGATTCACCCCTCCACTTT.

The chain links TRBV5-6 to TRBJ1-3, with 9 bases matching TRBD1. The CDR3 consists of 16 residues. Trimming cost V 6 bases and J 3 bases; bases outside gene matches: 10. The germline CDR1 and CDR2 sequences are SGHDT and YYEEEE. Here the CDR3 reads CASTGTGREVGNTIYF. DNA of the CDR3: TGTGCCAGCACCGGGACAGGGAGAGAAGTTGGAAACACCATATATTTT. The whole variable domain, filled in from reference TRBV5-6 and TRBJ1-3, reads DAGVTQSPTHLIKTRGQQVTLRCSPKSGHDTVSWYQQALGQGPQFIFQYYEEEERQRGNFPDRFSGHQFPNYSSELNVNALLLGDSALYLCASTGTGREVGNTIYFGEGSWLTVV.

This chain uses TRBV4-1 with TRBJ1-3; unclear D gene. V shed 4 bases and J shed 4 bases, with 14 bases lying between them. The CDR3 runs to 15 residues. Germline V gene lookup returns CDR1 MGHRA and CDR2 YSYEKL. The CDR3 DNA sequence: TGCGCCAGCAGCCCCCGGGAGGGCGTGGGAAACACCATATATTTT. It yields the protein CASSPREGVGNTIYF.

The rearrangement uses TRBV6-5 and TRBJ2-5, with D perhaps matching TRBD1 (7 bases). The CDR3 sequence is 14 residues long. Germline-derived CDR1 and CDR2 are MNHEY and SVGAGI. Trimming took off 7 bases at V and 6 bases at J, with 18 bases between the two ends. The CDR3 here is CASKTKEGAQTQYF. The CDR3 bases are TGTGCCAGCAAGACAAAGGAGGGGGCCCAGACCCAGTACTTC.

This clone appeared once. This chain uses TRBV2 with TRBJ1-4; no reliable D call. Germline loops: CDR1 SNHLY, CDR2 FYNNEI. The V end was cut by 7 bases, the J end by 13 bases, with 13 bases between. The CDR3 spans 11 residues. In nucleotides, the CDR3 is TGTGCCAGCAAGATTCTAGCTTCACTGTTTTTT. Residues: CASKILASLFF.